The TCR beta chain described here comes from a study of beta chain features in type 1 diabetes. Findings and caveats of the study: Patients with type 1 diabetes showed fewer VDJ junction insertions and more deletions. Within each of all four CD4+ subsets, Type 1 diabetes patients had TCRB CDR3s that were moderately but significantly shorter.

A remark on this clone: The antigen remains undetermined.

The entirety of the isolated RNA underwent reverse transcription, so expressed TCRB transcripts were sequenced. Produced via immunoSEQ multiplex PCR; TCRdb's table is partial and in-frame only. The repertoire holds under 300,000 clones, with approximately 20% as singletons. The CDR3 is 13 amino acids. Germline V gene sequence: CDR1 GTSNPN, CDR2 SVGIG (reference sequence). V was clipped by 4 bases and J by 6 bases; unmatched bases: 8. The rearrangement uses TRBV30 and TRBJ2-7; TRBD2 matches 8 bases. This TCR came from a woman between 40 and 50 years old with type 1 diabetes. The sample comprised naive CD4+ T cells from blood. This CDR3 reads CAWKGTSYGEQYF. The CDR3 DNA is TGTGCCTGGAAAGGGACTAGTTATGGCGAGCAGTACTTC.